This T cell receptor beta chain was retrieved from a study of T-cell reconstitution after alpha-beta-depleted transplantation in children. General study results and limits: Several hundred graft clones that had expanded were reportedly the source of alpha-beta T cells about two months after transplant. Newly generated T cells supplied most T-cell counts and diversity one year post-transplant.

About this clonotype: Its antigen is unknown.

The CDR3 is 13 residues long. Germline CDR1 reads DFQATT; CDR2 reads SNEGSKA (reference sequence). With 3 bases removed from V and 2 bases from J, the gap between germline ends came to 8 bases. It was with unique molecular identifiers that the TCRbeta library was prepared. Via MiXCR, TCRdb re-called the PCR reads, giving one row per CDR3 protein. The sample holds 450,000 to 700,000 distinct CDR3 sequences, roughly 27% seen once. V gene TRBV20-1 combines with J gene TRBJ2-1, with D unclear. Material: PBMCs, obtained before TCRalphabeta/CD19-depleted stem cell transplant. The sequence came from a boy under three years old with Wiskott-Aldrich syndrome, due to receive a stem cell transplant. The CDR3 sequence: CSASGSTYNEQFF. CDR3 in DNA: TGCAGTGCTAGTGGCTCAACCTACAATGAGCAGTTCTTC.